This is a list of T cell receptor beta chains from one sample in a study of T cells in Graves' hyperthyroidism and ophthalmopathy. TCRdb re-derived calls from the multiplex PCR reads in MiXCR, one entry per CDR3 protein. The table has roughly 330,000 distinct CDR3 sequences, about 15% seen once. Specimen: blood. The receptors were gathered from a man aged 25 to 40 with Graves' hyperthyroidism. CDR3s include the opening cysteine and the closing phenylalanine or tryptophan. A D gene is named only where the DNA matches it firmly. Expanded clones are given a class, and other clones once, few, many or no size at all.

d_call	v_call	j_call	clone_size	cdr3_length	cdr3_nt	cdr3_aa
TRBD2	TRBV12-3/TRBV12-4	TRBJ2-1	many	15	TGTGCCAGCAAAAAGAATAGCGGGTATCTTAATGAGCAGTTCTTC	CASKKNSGYLNEQFF
.	TRBV25-1	TRBJ1-1	.	14	TGTGCCAGTGTGGGCCGGGAGCCGAACACTGAAGCTTTCTTT	CASVGREPNTEAFF
TRBD1	TRBV7-3	TRBJ2-2	few	15	TGTGCCAGCAGCCCGGGGACAGGGGAAACCGGGGAGCTGTTTTTT	CASSPGTGETGELFF
.	TRBV15	TRBJ1-3	.	17	TGTGCCACCAGCAGAGGAGCGGGGACGGCCCCTGGAAACACCATATATTTT	CATSRGAGTAPGNTIYF
TRBD1	TRBV5-1	TRBJ1-1	few	12	TGCGCCAGCAGCTGGGACAGAGCTGAAGCTTTCTTT	CASSWDRAEAFF
.	TRBV20-1	TRBJ2-3	many	14	TGCAGTGCTAGAATCTGGACCAGCACAGATACGCAGTATTTT	CSARIWTSTDTQYF
.	TRBV20-1	TRBJ2-3	.	11	TGCAGTGCTAGAGTGGTGGGTACGCAGTATTTT	CSARVVGTQYF
TRBD2	TRBV28	TRBJ2-7	many	14	TGTGCCAGCAGCCCAAGGTCAGCGGGGAAAGAGCAGTACTTC	CASSPRSAGKEQYF
.	TRBV20-1	TRBJ2-1	many	14	TGCAGTGCTAAGACTTCCAGCTCCTACAATGAGCAGTTCTTC	CSAKTSSSYNEQFF
.	TRBV10-3	TRBJ2-1	.	13	TGTGCCATCAGTGGGGGTCAGCGCAATGAGCAGTTCTTC	CAISGGQRNEQFF
.	TRBV6-1	TRBJ2-2	.	15	TGTGCCAGCAGTGGGTACAGCTTCAACACCGGGGAGCTGTTTTTT	CASSGYSFNTGELFF
TRBD1	TRBV3-1	TRBJ2-5	many	15	TGTGCCAGCAGCCCTGGGACAGGCAACCAAGAGACCCAGTACTTC	CASSPGTGNQETQYF
TRBD2	TRBV3-1	TRBJ2-1	few	14	TGTGCCAGCAGCCAAGAGATAACTAGCGGAGAGCAGTTCTTC	CASSQEITSGEQFF
TRBD2	TRBV12-3/TRBV12-4	TRBJ2-7	many	22	TGTGCCAGCAGTACATACCCTCCCGCGGCTAGCGGGAGAGCAGGGGTTTATTACGAGCAGTACTTC	CASSTYPPAASGRAGVYYEQYF
.	TRBV7-2	TRBJ2-7	.	17	TGTGCCAGCAGAGCGTTTCAAGGGGGGATGAGAAAGTACGAGCAGTACTTC	CASRAFQGGMRKYEQYF
.	TRBV10-3	TRBJ2-2	few	14	TGTGCCATCAGTGAGGGTCTAACCACCGGGGAGCTGTTTTTT	CAISEGLTTGELFF
.	TRBV27	TRBJ2-7	few	14	TGTGCCAGCAGTTTGAGGGGGTTAATCTACGAGCAGTACTTC	CASSLRGLIYEQYF
TRBD1	TRBV5-1	TRBJ1-1	few	14	TGCGCCAGCAGCGATCCCCAGGGGGGAGGTGAAGCTTTCTTT	CASSDPQGGGEAFF
TRBD1	TRBV12-5	TRBJ2-7	few	17	TGTGCTAGTGGTTTGTCCCTAGGGGGCCCAGGGGTTTACGAGCAGTACTTC	CASGLSLGGPGVYEQYF
.	TRBV7-3	TRBJ2-7	few	12	TGTGCCAGCAGCTTGGACGGGAGTGAGCAGTACTTC	CASSLDGSEQYF
TRBD2	TRBV7-2	TRBJ2-1	once	15	TGTGCCAGCAGCTTAGAATGGGGACTAGCAGTCGAGCAGTTCTTC	CASSLEWGLAVEQFF
.	TRBV18	TRBJ1-1	many	14	TGTGCCAGCTCACAGACAGACTCGAACACTGAAGCTTTCTTT	CASSQTDSNTEAFF
.	TRBV7-8	TRBJ1-2	many	16	TGTGCCAGCAACCCTCTTAGGGCTGGGGGGCACTATGGCTACACCTTC	CASNPLRAGGHYGYTF
.	TRBV5-1	TRBJ1-1	many	17	TGCGCCAGCACCCCGGGGGGGCGCCTAACCTGGGACACTGAAGCTTTCTTT	CASTPGGRLTWDTEAFF
.	TRBV20-1	TRBJ2-5	.	15	TGCAGTGCTCACCACGGGGGCGGGGGCCAAGAGACCCAGTACTTC	CSAHHGGGGQETQYF
.	TRBV20-1	TRBJ2-7	many	12	TGCAGTGCGCATCAGGGAACCTACGAGCAGTACTTC	CSAHQGTYEQYF
.	TRBV9	TRBJ1-6	.	16	TGTGCCAGCAGCGTAGGAGGCAGCCGAGGGAATTCACCCCTCCACTTT	CASSVGGSRGNSPLHF
.	TRBV5-1	TRBJ2-2	.	19	TGCGCCAGCAGTCAGATCTTACTAGGCGATCCGAGGAACACCGGGGAGCTGTTTTTT	CASSQILLGDPRNTGELFF
.	TRBV9	TRBJ1-2	few	15	TGTGCCAGCAGCGTAGGCTCAGGGGCTAACTATGGCTACACCTTC	CASSVGSGANYGYTF
TRBD1	TRBV11-1	TRBJ1-3	.	16	TGTGCCAGCAGCTTAGCGCTCAGGGGGCCAGGAAACACCATATATTTT	CASSLALRGPGNTIYF
.	TRBV7-9	TRBJ1-2	many	16	TGTGCCAGCAGCTCAACCCGGGACTGGCTACACTATGGCTACACCTTC	CASSSTRDWLHYGYTF
.	TRBV14	TRBJ1-6	few	13	TGTGCCAGCAGCCTAAAGGGCAGTTCACCCCTCCACTTT	CASSLKGSSPLHF
.	TRBV12-3/TRBV12-4	TRBJ1-1	few	14	TGTGCCAGCAGTTTACAGGGATGGGGCACTGAAGCTTTCTTT	CASSLQGWGTEAFF
TRBD2	TRBV30	TRBJ2-2	.	17	TGTGCCTGGAGTGCTGGACTAGCGGGGTTTTACACCGGGGAGCTGTTTTTT	CAWSAGLAGFYTGELFF
TRBD1	TRBV24-1	TRBJ1-2	few	15	TGTGCCACCAGTGGCACGACAGGGGAGTTATGGGGCTACACCTTC	CATSGTTGELWGYTF
TRBD1	TRBV5-1	TRBJ2-5	.	14	TGCGCCAGCACGGCTGGGACAGTTCAAGAGACCCAGTACTTC	CASTAGTVQETQYF
.	TRBV6-5	TRBJ1-6	many	14	TGTGCCAGCAGTTACTCGTTCAGCGGGTCACCCCTCCACTTT	CASSYSFSGSPLHF
.	TRBV5-1	TRBJ2-3	few	14	TGCGCCAGCAGTGAAGGGAGCCCACGGGATACGCAGTATTTT	CASSEGSPRDTQYF
TRBD1	TRBV28	TRBJ2-7	many	14	TGTGCCAGCAGTTTAGTGGGACAGGGGTACGAGCAGTACTTC	CASSLVGQGYEQYF
TRBD1	TRBV19	TRBJ2-1	.	16	TGTGCCAGTAGTTCACAGCGCAATCACCCAGGGGGTGAGCAGTTCTTC	CASSSQRNHPGGEQFF
.	TRBV5-1	TRBJ2-7	many	12	TGCGCCAGCAGCCAAAACTCCTACGAGCAGTACTTC	CASSQNSYEQYF
.	TRBV9	TRBJ2-7	few	16	TGTGCCAGCAGCGTAGGAATGGGGAGAGGGAACTACGAGCAGTACTTC	CASSVGMGRGNYEQYF
TRBD2	TRBV5-1	TRBJ2-2	many	16	TGCGCCAGCAGCTTGTCCCTAGCGGGAGTTACCGGGGAGCTGTTTTTT	CASSLSLAGVTGELFF
.	TRBV27	TRBJ1-2	many	15	TGTGCCAGCCAAACCACTGTAGGGGCAGCCCGGGGCTACACCTTC	CASQTTVGAARGYTF
.	TRBV10-3	TRBJ1-2	few	13	TGTGCCATCAAAACCGGACTGATGTATGGCTACACCTTC	CAIKTGLMYGYTF
.	TRBV5-5	TRBJ2-1	few	14	TGTGCCAGCAAGGTAGAGAGCTCCTACAATGAGCAGTTCTTC	CASKVESSYNEQFF
TRBD2	TRBV27	TRBJ2-2	.	19	TGTGCCAGCAGTCCCCGCGGATCAGCGGGAGGGCCCAACACCGGGGAGCTGTTTTTT	CASSPRGSAGGPNTGELFF
.	TRBV27	TRBJ2-1	many	13	TGTGCCAGCAGTTTTTCGGGGTACAATGAGCAGTTCTTC	CASSFSGYNEQFF
TRBD1	TRBV5-1	TRBJ1-2	.	14	TGCGCCAGCAGCTCCCGGGACAGCTCTGGGGGCTACACCTTC	CASSSRDSSGGYTF
TRBD2	TRBV7-8	TRBJ2-1	.	16	TGTGCCAGCAGCCTACTAGCGAGGGACCTTTCGGATGAGCAGTTCTTC	CASSLLARDLSDEQFF